The entry below gives a single T cell receptor beta chain sequence along with its context. Only in-frame clones appear in the TCRdb table, and some are missing; sequencing was by immunoSEQ multiplex PCR. The sample yields under 200,000 clones, more than 85% seen once. The data were taken from a study of blood T cell repertoires in COVID-19. As for the study in general: The United States, Italy and Spain were the sources of the acute and convalescent COVID-19 samples. In each case, the material was cDNA or gDNA derived from T cells, B-cell-depleted T cells, or PBMCs.

V was clipped by 5 bases and J by 13 bases; unmatched bases: 6. This CDR3 has 13 amino acids. Per germline, CDR1 SGHTA and CDR2 FQGNSA. Sequencing was performed on peripheral blood. The chain employs TRBV7-2 and TRBJ2-1, with 12 bases that match TRBD2. The sequence was collected from a man in his fifties with acute or convalescent COVID-19. Written as DNA, the CDR3 is TGTGCCAGCAGCCTCGCTAGCGGGAGGGAACAGTTCTTC. Protein sequence: CASSLASGREQFF.